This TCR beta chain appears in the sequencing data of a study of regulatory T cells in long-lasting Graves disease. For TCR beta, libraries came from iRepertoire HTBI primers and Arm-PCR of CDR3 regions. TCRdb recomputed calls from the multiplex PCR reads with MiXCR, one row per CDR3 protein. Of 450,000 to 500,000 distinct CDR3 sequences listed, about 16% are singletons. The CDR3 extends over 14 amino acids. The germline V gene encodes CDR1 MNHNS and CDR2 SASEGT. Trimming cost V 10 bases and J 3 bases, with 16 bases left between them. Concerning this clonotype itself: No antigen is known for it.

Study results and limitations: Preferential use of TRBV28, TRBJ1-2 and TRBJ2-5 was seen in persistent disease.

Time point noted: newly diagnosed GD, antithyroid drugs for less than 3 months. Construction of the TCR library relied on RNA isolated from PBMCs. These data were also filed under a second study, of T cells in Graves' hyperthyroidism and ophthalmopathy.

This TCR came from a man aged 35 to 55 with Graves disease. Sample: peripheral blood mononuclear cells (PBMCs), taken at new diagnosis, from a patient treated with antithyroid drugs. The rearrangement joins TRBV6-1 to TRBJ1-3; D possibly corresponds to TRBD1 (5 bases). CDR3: CAILSPGNGNTIYF. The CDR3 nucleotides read TGTGCCATCCTTAGTCCAGGGAATGGAAACACCATATATTTT.